The 4 T cell receptor beta chains reported below all come from one sample, sequenced in a study of sequential checkpoint blockade in melanoma. The protocol was immunoSEQ multiplex PCR, while the TCRdb copy is restricted to in-frame clones and leaves out a portion. The sample yields roughly 36,000 clones, roughly 32% seen once. Regarding treatment: randomized to nivolumab then ipilimumab (arm A) or the reverse (arm B). Sample: tumor tissue (inferred from file names), taken from a patient given nivolumab and ipilimumab in sequence. The receptors were gathered from a human donor with melanoma.

This clone was seen a single time. V gene TRBV19 combines with J gene TRBJ2-6; 7 bases line up with TRBD1. J lost 1 base, V lost 5 bases, and 11 bases had no gene match. This CDR3 spans 18 amino acids. The germline gives CDR1 LNHDA, CDR2 SQIVND (reference sequence). The CDR3 DNA reads as TGTGCCAGTAGTCCTTCTGGGACAGTGGGGTCTGGGGCCAACGTCCTGACTTTC. As protein: CASSPSGTVGSGANVLTF.

This clone has only a few counts. The CDR3 region has the DNA TGTGCCAGCAGTAACCAGGGGGCGTACGAGCAGTACTTC. It translates to CASSNQGAYEQYF. The chain is built from TRBV6-8 and TRBJ2-7, with 8 bases lining up with TRBD1. In germline, CDR1 is MNHGY, CDR2 SAAAGT. The trim removed 5 bases at V and 4 bases at J, leaving 4 bases unmatched. The CDR3 contains 13 residues.

Only a few counts were recorded for this clone. The rearrangement links TRBV11-3 to TRBJ2-7; the D gene is possibly TRBD2 (7 bases). The CDR3 spans 14 residues. V gave up 5 bases and J gave up 5 bases, with 16 bases separating them. Germline loops: CDR1 SGHNT, CDR2 YENEEA. The CDR3 sequence: CASSGGAPPNEQYF. The DNA for the CDR3 is TGTGCCAGCAGCGGGGGGGCGCCTCCTAACGAGCAGTACTTC.

This chain joins TRBV23-1 and TRBJ2-2; 13 bases map to TRBD2. TRBV23-1 is marked as an open reading frame, function uncertain. V gave up 6 bases and J gave up 0 bases; unmatched junction bases: 4. The CDR3 is 17 amino acids. CDR3 sequence: CASSPGTSGTNTGELFF. The CDR3 nucleotides are TGCGCCAGCAGCCCGGGGACTAGCGGGACGAACACCGGGGAGCTGTTTTTT.